This T cell receptor (beta chain) was profiled in a study of shared clonotypes between healthy human individuals (dated by TCRdb to about 2020). Background on the whole study: The cohort comprised two women and a few men aged 18 to 49 years. Each donor's leukapheresis produced roughly between roughly 0.85 and 10 billion PBMCs. To increase sequencing depth and limit assay-specific biases, different laboratories used diverse techniques to prepare libraries and sequence TCR repertoires. For each donor, three plates each were used for CD4 naive and CD4 memory, two plates were used for CD8 naive, and one plate was used for CD8 memory. To estimate repertoire size and how much clonotypes are shared between individuals, the study performed deep sequencing of blood TCR repertoires from five healthy adults. Study-wide findings and limitations: Even with the large sequencing depth, rarefaction of the sorted-subset datasets indicated that sequencing was incomplete. Sampling was restricted to blood, and TCR repertoires in tissue are likely to differ from TCR repertoires in blood. Based on pairwise subsampling, the degree of clonotype sharing among donors was expected to be affected by sequencing depth. Estimated clonotype richness was generally larger for naive than for memory subsets. About 4.5% of naive CD4, 3.5% of naive CD8, 2.3% of memory CD4, and 0.4% of memory CD8 clonotypes were shared across several donors. The small number of donors limited the genetic and exposure-history diversity represented. Clonotypes shared by all four sorted-subset donors showed higher generation probabilities than non-shared clonotypes.

There are 14 amino acids in the CDR3, from cysteine to phenylalanine inclusive. Only the CDR3 portion is preserved as DNA: 42 bases, with reading frame beginning at the first base. Compared with germline, V lacks 5 bases and J lacks 8 bases; bases without a gene match: 8. Taken from the germline V gene, the CDR1 and CDR2 loops are MDHEN and SYDVKM. CD8 naive samples were CD45RO-negative cells positively selected for CCR7, giving a CD45RA+CCR7+ population that excluded TemRA cells. The donors were healthy, HIV-negative adults with no recently reported acute infections or vaccinations. Every donor was a Caucasian adult residing in Nashville, Tennessee, USA. Blood was obtained by leukapheresis, after which PBMCs were separated by Ficoll-Histopaque density gradient centrifugation and cryopreserved in liquid nitrogen vapor phase. Purity and quantity of every magnetically sorted T cell population were checked by analytical flow cytometry. Each sorted fraction had its genomic DNA isolated and then quantified by UV absorbance on a Nanodrop 2000c.

Using the deep immunoSEQ assay, TCR CDR3 regions were amplified from genomic DNA by multiplex PCR. For each cell subset, the extracted genomic DNA was distributed evenly across all wells of several immunoSEQ 96-well plates, and each plate served as one replicate. For sorted subsets, approximately 200 ng of genomic DNA, equivalent to roughly 30,000 T cell genomes, went into each replicate PCR. The purified libraries were quantified using a Qubit 3.0 fluorometer, sized with a Bioanalyzer 2100, and then quantified again using the KAPA Library Quantification kit. A separate single-read 150-cycle Illumina NextSeq 550 flow cell was used to sequence each immunoSEQ 96-well plate. As for how the authors treated the data: Because the immunoSEQ output included only junctional sequences and no quality scores, the filtering could not be the same as the filtering used for full-length reads. To assign V/J genes and CDR3, sequences were annotated using PyIR, a Python wrapper for IgBLAST v1.9, with IMGT germline references. Reads with weak V/J assignments (E-value above 1e-6), missing CDR3, stop codons, out-of-frame junctions, or ambiguous translated residues were removed. A V3J clonotype was defined by an identical inferred V gene, J gene, and CDR3 amino acid sequence. To compute the percentage overlap between repertoires, the number of shared unique clonotypes was divided by the size of the smaller repertoire. Richness of each repertoire was evaluated using RTK rarefaction, the Chao1 estimator, and Recon v2.1 estimates of unobserved clonotypes. For all TCRbeta clonotypes obtained by the gDNA method from a handful of donors, generation probabilities were computed with OLGA. TCRdb re-hosts the immuneACCESS table, in-frame sequences only. Its copies lack some clones; in the studies checked, an unresolved V gene accounts for under half of them, and the cause for the rest is not known. V and J calls and clone size are copied from that table; D and trimming were computed from the DNA. This sample comprises roughly 2,000,000 clones, about 95% of them detected only once. Clones ranked in the top ten supply 0.9% to 1.5% of the sample.

To note about this clone: This clone's antigen is unknown. No clone much larger than this one lies a single base away; base qualities are absent.

The chain is assembled from TRBV28 and TRBJ2-4; 8 nucleotides in the junction match TRBD2. Sample: naive CD8+ T cells sorted from blood. Sample cell subset or site, as interpreted from the label and publication: CD45RA+CCR7+. This receptor was taken from a man aged 18 to 30 in good health. In nucleotides, the sequence is TGTGCCAGCAGTGGGGCGGGGGGCCTACACATTCAGTACTTC. Its amino acids are CASSGAGGLHIQYF.